This TCR beta chain was observed in a study of post-analysis software for immune sequencing data. Looking at the study overall: Recorded disease courses covered relapsing-remitting, secondary progressive and progressive-relapsing multiple sclerosis. Some patients had no subtype annotation.

The TCR beta cDNA libraries contained unique molecular identifiers. A population of about 0.95 to 11 million T cells gave rise to approximately 530,000 cDNA molecules. TCRdb reanalysed the PCR reads using MiXCR and keeps one entry per CDR3 protein. Here the sample spans more than 500,000 distinct CDR3 sequences, around a third being singletons. This clonotype has just a few counts. Its antigen is not identified. Study outcomes and limitations: Relative to controls, patients had a few TRBV segments at higher frequency, with TRBV5-6, TRBV5-1 and TRBV20-1 among these. People with multiple sclerosis had a significantly lower normalized Chao1 diversity than controls did. By F measure, samples from a shared preparation batch strongly co-clustered.

CDR3 length equals 18 residues. From germline, CDR1 is SGHVS and CDR2 FQNEAQ. V lost 5 bases and J lost 0; bases outside the gene matches: 14. The TCR originated in a girl aged 2-17 years with multiple sclerosis. The rearrangement links TRBV7-8 to TRBJ2-7; 9 bases agree with TRBD2. The sequenced material came from blood. CDR3 amino acids: CASSLPRNLAGSSYEQYF. The CDR3 DNA sequence: TGTGCCAGCAGCCTCCCTAGGAATCTAGCGGGGAGCTCCTACGAGCAGTACTTC.